These T cell receptor beta chains were read from a single sample in a study of breast tumors, draining lymph nodes, adjacent tissues. MiXCR was run by TCRdb on the multiplex PCR reads, yielding one entry per CDR3 protein. This sample has under 350,000 distinct CDR3 sequences, with under 35% found just once. The sample taken for sequencing was axillary lymph node tissue. All receptors come from a female donor with breast cancer. Some clones in this sample may be carry-over from other donors' samples. Each CDR3 is given with its conserved first and last residue. A D gene is named only where the DNA matches it firmly. Where a row states a size, it is once, few, many or the class of an expanded clone; other rows omit it.

j_call,d_call,clone_size,v_call,cdr3_aa,cdr3_nt
TRBJ2-6,TRBD1,many,TRBV10-3,CAIRPVEGQGSLSGANVLTF,TGTGCCATCAGGCCCGTGGAGGGACAGGGTAGCCTCTCTGGGGCCAACGTCCTGACTTTC
TRBJ2-7,.,.,TRBV18,CASSLQGFEQYF,TGTGCCAGCTCCTTACAGGGCTTCGAGCAGTACTTC
TRBJ2-7,.,.,TRBV5-1,CASSLGRGGYEQYF,TGCGCCAGCAGCTTGGGCAGGGGCGGGTACGAGCAGTACTTC
TRBJ2-7,.,many,TRBV7-8,CASSSDPFYEQYF,TGTGCCAGCAGCTCCGACCCGTTTTACGAGCAGTACTTC
TRBJ1-5,.,many,TRBV20-1,CSASRGTNQPQHF,TGCAGTGCTTCCAGAGGGACAAATCAGCCCCAGCATTTT
TRBJ2-2,.,many,TRBV20-1,CSARDRDRVGRELFF,TGCAGTGCTAGAGATCGAGATAGGGTCGGCCGGGAGCTGTTTTTT
TRBJ2-1,TRBD2,few,TRBV19,CASSIVADHSGRAPYNEQFF,TGTGCCAGTAGTATTGTCGCCGACCATAGCGGGAGGGCCCCCTACAATGAGCAGTTCTTC
TRBJ2-3,.,.,TRBV27,CASSLLGDLASTDTQYF,TGTGCCAGCAGTTTATTGGGTGACCTCGCTAGCACAGATACGCAGTATTTT
TRBJ2-7,.,many,TRBV4-1,CASSQVIDPGSYEQYF,TGCGCCAGCAGCCAAGTCATCGACCCCGGGTCCTACGAGCAGTACTTC
TRBJ1-1,.,few,TRBV25-1,CASSELGVNTEAFF,TGTGCCAGCAGTGAACTGGGGGTGAACACTGAAGCTTTCTTT
TRBJ2-7,.,many,TRBV10-1,CASSEALGYEQYF,TGCGCCAGCAGTGAGGCCCTAGGCTACGAGCAGTACTTC
TRBJ1-4,.,.,TRBV6-6,CASSHSGGENEKLSF,TGTGCCAGCAGTCACTCCGGGGGGGAGAATGAAAAACTGTCTTTT
TRBJ1-3,.,many,TRBV6-5,CASSYSGWGSGNTIYF,TGTGCCAGCAGTTACTCGGGATGGGGCTCTGGAAACACCATATATTTT
TRBJ2-3,.,few,TRBV11-3,CASSYETGRDSDTQYF,TGTGCCAGCAGCTACGAAACGGGACGGGACTCAGATACGCAGTATTTT
TRBJ2-3,.,few,TRBV27,CASSLELARGTQYF,TGTGCCAGCAGTTTGGAGCTAGCACGAGGTACGCAGTATTTT
TRBJ2-6,.,.,TRBV9,CASSVDGADRANVLTF,TGTGCCAGCAGCGTAGACGGGGCGGACAGGGCCAACGTCCTGACTTTC
TRBJ2-2,.,many,TRBV6-5,CASSRLHSNTGELFF,TGTGCCAGCAGCCGCCTCCACTCGAACACCGGGGAGCTGTTTTTT
TRBJ2-5,.,.,TRBV7-9,CASSLGGDRTDTQYF,TGTGCCAGCAGCTTAGGGGGGGACCGCACAGATACGCAGTACTTC
TRBJ1-2,.,many,TRBV5-4,CASSLSRGGGGYTF,TGTGCCAGCAGCTTGTCTCGGGGCGGGGGAGGCTACACCTTC